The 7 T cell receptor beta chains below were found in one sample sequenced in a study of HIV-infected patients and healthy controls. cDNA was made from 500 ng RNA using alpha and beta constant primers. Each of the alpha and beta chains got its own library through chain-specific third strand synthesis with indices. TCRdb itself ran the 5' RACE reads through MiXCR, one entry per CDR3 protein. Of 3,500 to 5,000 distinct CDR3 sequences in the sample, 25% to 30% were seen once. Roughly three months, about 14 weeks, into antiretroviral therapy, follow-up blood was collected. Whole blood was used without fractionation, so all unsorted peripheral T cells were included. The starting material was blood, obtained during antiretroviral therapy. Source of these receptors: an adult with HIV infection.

The CDR3 DNA sequence: TGTGCCAGCAGCTTAGCGGGGGGTCTGGGAGATACGCAGTATTTT. This sequence encodes CASSLAGGLGDTQYF. This chain links TRBV7-6 with TRBJ2-3, with D possibly TRBD2 on 6 matching bases. With 0 bases removed from V and 5 bases from J, the gap between germline ends came to 12 bases. This CDR3 has 15 residues. From germline, CDR1 is SGHVS and CDR2 FNYEAQ.

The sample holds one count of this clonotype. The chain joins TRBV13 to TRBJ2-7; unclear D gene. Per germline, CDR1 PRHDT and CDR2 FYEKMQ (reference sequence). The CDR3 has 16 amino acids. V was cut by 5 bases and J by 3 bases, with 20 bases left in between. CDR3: CASSTSPRAGDYEQYF. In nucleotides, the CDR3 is TGTGCCAGCAGCACCAGCCCCCGGGCAGGAGACTACGAGCAGTACTTC.

The CDR3 DNA is TGTGCCAGCAGCTCTAGCGGGGGAGACCAAGAGACCCAGTACTTC. Its protein product is CASSSSGGDQETQYF. The V and J genes are TRBV7-3 and TRBJ2-5; TRBD2 agrees at 10 bases. Germline CDR1 SGHTA, CDR2 FQGTGA. V lost 4 bases to trimming and J lost 0 bases; unmatched junction nucleotides: 2. CDR3 size: 15 residues.

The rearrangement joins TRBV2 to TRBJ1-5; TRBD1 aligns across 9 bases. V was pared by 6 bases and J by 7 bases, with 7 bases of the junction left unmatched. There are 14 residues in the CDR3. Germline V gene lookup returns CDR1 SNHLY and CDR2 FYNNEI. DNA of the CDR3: TGTGCCAGCAGACCGGGACAGGGAGGCCAGCCCCAGCATTTT. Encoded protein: CASRPGQGGQPQHF.

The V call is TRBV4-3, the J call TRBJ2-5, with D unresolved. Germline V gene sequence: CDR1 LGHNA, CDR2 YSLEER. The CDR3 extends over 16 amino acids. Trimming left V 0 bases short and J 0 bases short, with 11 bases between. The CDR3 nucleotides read TGCGCCAGCAGCCAAGATGTGGTGAGGTACCAAGAGACCCAGTACTTC. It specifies CASSQDVVRYQETQYF.

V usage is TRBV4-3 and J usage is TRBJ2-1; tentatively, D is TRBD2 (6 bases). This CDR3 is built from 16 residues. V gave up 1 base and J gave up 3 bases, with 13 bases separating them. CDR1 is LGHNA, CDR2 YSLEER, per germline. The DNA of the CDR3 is TGCGCCAGCAGCCAAGGTTTTAGCGGCCTCTACAATGAGCAGTTCTTC. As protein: CASSQGFSGLYNEQFF.

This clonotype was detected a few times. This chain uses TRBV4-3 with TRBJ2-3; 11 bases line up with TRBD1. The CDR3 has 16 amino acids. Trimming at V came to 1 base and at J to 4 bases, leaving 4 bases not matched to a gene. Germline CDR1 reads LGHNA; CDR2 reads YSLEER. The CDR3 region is CASSQGTGQGADTQYF. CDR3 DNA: TGCGCCAGCAGCCAAGGAACGGGACAGGGGGCAGATACGCAGTATTTT.